Listed below are T cell receptor beta chains from one sample, sequenced in a study of cytomegalovirus exposure and HLA in healthy donors. Using immunoSEQ multiplex PCR, the repertoire was profiled, and TCRdb retains in-frame clones only, with some absent. Counted here are approximately 100,000 clones, around three quarters occurring once; the ten biggest clones make up around a tenth. Sequences were obtained from PBMCs. The receptors shown here come from a woman younger than 30 in good health and CMV-seropositive. The CDR3 runs from the conserved cysteine through the conserved F or W. The D gene is left open where the match is weak. Rows give clone size only sometimes, using once, few, many, or a class for an expanded clone.

d_call j_call clone_size v_call cdr3_nt cdr3_aa
- TRBJ2-3 - TRBV7-2 TGTGCCAGCAGCTCGAGGGACATTAGCACAGATACGCAGTATTTT CASSSRDISTDTQYF
TRBD1 TRBJ2-1 - TRBV11-3 TGTGCCAGCAGCTTAGGGACAGGGGCCTACAATGAGCAGTTCTTC CASSLGTGAYNEQFF
TRBD2 TRBJ2-3 - TRBV7-7 TGTGCTAGCAGCTTAGGGGCTAGCGGGAGCACAGATACGCAGTATTTT CASSLGASGSTDTQYF
TRBD2 TRBJ2-2 - TRBV2 TGTGCCAGCAGTGAAGCGAGGGCGGGGGCCGGGGAGCTGTTTTTT CASSEARAGAGELFF
TRBD2 TRBJ2-7 - TRBV5-1 TGCGCCAGCAGCCTCAACCCTAGCGGGGGGCCCTCGGGGCTACGGGAGCAGTACTTC CASSLNPSGGPSGLREQYF
TRBD1 TRBJ1-3 - TRBV5-6 TGTGCCAGCAGCCTCCCGGGACAGGGTATCGTCTCTGGAAACACCATATATTTT CASSLPGQGIVSGNTIYF
- TRBJ1-5 - TRBV5-1 TGCGCCAGCAGCTTGTCCGGCAATCAGCCCCAGCATTTT CASSLSGNQPQHF
- TRBJ2-1 - TRBV4-1 TGCGCCAGCAGCCGAAGCACTAGCTCCCTGATGGATGAGCAGTTCTTC CASSRSTSSLMDEQFF
TRBD1 TRBJ2-3 few TRBV4-2 TGTGCCAGCAGCCAAGGAGGGACAGGCCTAAGCACAGATACGCAGTATTTT CASSQGGTGLSTDTQYF
TRBD1 TRBJ1-2 - TRBV28 TGTGCCAGCAGCTCACCGGGACAGGGTTATGGCTACACCTTC CASSSPGQGYGYTF
- TRBJ2-7 - TRBV2 TGTGCCAGCACCGACGGGGTCACGAGGTACGAGCAGTACTTC CASTDGVTRYEQYF
- TRBJ1-5 - TRBV7-8 TGTGCCAGCAGCTCAGCCACCGGACTGTATAGCAATCAGCCCCAGCATTTT CASSSATGLYSNQPQHF
- TRBJ1-5 - TRBV27 TGTGCCAGCAGTAGAGGACAGTATAGCAATCAGCCCCAGCATTTT CASSRGQYSNQPQHF
TRBD2 TRBJ2-3 few TRBV9 TGTGCCAGCAGCGTCCTGACTAGCGGGGGGACAGATACGCAGTATTTT CASSVLTSGGTDTQYF
TRBD1 TRBJ2-7 - TRBV5-6 TGTGCCAGCAACCTTCCAACAGGGGCTTCCTACGAGCAGTACTTC CASNLPTGASYEQYF
- TRBJ2-1 - TRBV6-6 TGTGCCAGCAGGATTACTGGGGCGGGATCACCCAATGAGCAGTTCTTC CASRITGAGSPNEQFF
TRBD1 TRBJ1-5 - TRBV15 TGTGCCGCCAGCAGAGGCCAGGGGGATCCCCAAAGTCAGCCCCAGCATTTT CAASRGQGDPQSQPQHF
TRBD1 TRBJ1-2 - TRBV19 TGTGCCAGTAGTATAGATCTGACAGGGGACAACTATGGCTACACCTTC CASSIDLTGDNYGYTF
TRBD2 TRBJ2-1 - TRBV7-9 TGTGCCAGCAGCTTCTACGCCGCGGGGGGTTTGGATGAGCAGTTCTTC CASSFYAAGGLDEQFF
- TRBJ1-1 - TRBV5-1 TGCGCCAGCAGCCGCCTGGACAGTTCGAACACTGAAGCTTTCTTT CASSRLDSSNTEAFF
- TRBJ1-1 - TRBV28 TGTGCCAGCAGTTTACAGCGTGAAGCTTTCTTT CASSLQREAFF
TRBD1 TRBJ2-2 - TRBV9 TGTGCCAGCAGCCCCAGGGACAGGGTCACCGGGGAGCTGTTTTTT CASSPRDRVTGELFF
TRBD2 TRBJ2-5 - TRBV7-8 TGTGCCGGGTGGAGCGGGAGGGCCCCAGAGACCCAGTACTTC CAGWSGRAPETQYF
- TRBJ1-3 - TRBV7-9 TGTGCCAGCAGCCCCAAGTTCAGGATTGGAAACACCATATATTTT CASSPKFRIGNTIYF
TRBD1 TRBJ1-4 - TRBV18 TGTGCCAGCTCCCGACAGACAGGGAAGGGAGAAAAACTGTTTTTT CASSRQTGKGEKLFF
- TRBJ1-2 - TRBV7-2 TGTGCCAGCAGCTTGGCCGGGGGGCTCGTTGGCGGCTACACCTTC CASSLAGGLVGGYTF
TRBD2 TRBJ2-1 - TRBV9 TGTGCCAGCAGCACATTAGCGGGGGGGTCTGGTGAGCAGTTCTTC CASSTLAGGSGEQFF
- TRBJ2-5 - TRBV2 TGTGCCAGCAGTGGGGGGGTAGAGACCCAGTACTTC CASSGGVETQYF
TRBD1 TRBJ1-6 - TRBV25-1 TGTGCCAGCAGTGAAGGGGACAGCAGCACTTACTATAATTCACCCCTCCACTTT CASSEGDSSTYYNSPLHF
TRBD2 TRBJ2-7 - TRBV4-3 TGCGCCAGCAGCCAAGAGGGGGTGGATAGCGGGTTCTACGAGCAGTACTTC CASSQEGVDSGFYEQYF
- TRBJ2-1 - TRBV19 TGTGCCAGTAGGGCGGGAACAAATGAGCAGTTCTTC CASRAGTNEQFF
- TRBJ1-5 - TRBV11-2 TGTGCCAGCAGCCAGGGAGGCGGGTTTCTTCAGCCCCAGCATTTT CASSQGGGFLQPQHF
TRBD1 TRBJ1-2 - TRBV5-1 TGCGCCAGCAGCTTGGTGACAGGGGAAGGAGATGGCTACACCTTC CASSLVTGEGDGYTF
TRBD1 TRBJ2-7 - TRBV10-3 TGTGCCATCAGCCCCGGGACAGGGGGCAAGGAGAATCCCTACGAGCAGTACTTC CAISPGTGGKENPYEQYF
- TRBJ2-7 - TRBV7-9 TGTGCCAGCAGCTTAAGTTCCCAGTCCTACGAGCAGTACTTC CASSLSSQSYEQYF
- TRBJ1-1 - TRBV19 TGTGCCAGTAGATTTGTCAGGGGCCGGAACACTGAAGCTTTCTTT CASRFVRGRNTEAFF
TRBD2 TRBJ2-7 - TRBV7-3 TGTGCCAGCAGCCCCACCGTGACTAGCCCCGACGAGCAGTACTTC CASSPTVTSPDEQYF
TRBD1 TRBJ2-3 - TRBV6-5 TGTGCCAGCTGGGACAGGCGCACAGATACGCAGTATTTT CASWDRRTDTQYF
TRBD1 TRBJ2-4 - TRBV30 TGTGCCTGGAGCGCGGCGACAGGGATGAGGGACATTCAGTACTTC CAWSAATGMRDIQYF